Presented here are 8 T cell receptor beta chains from one specimen sequenced in a study of cytomegalovirus exposure and HLA in healthy donors. The PCR employed 60 Vbeta primers together with 13 Jbeta primers. The data were produced by immunoSEQ multiplex PCR, yet TCRdb's version contains in-frame clones alone and is incomplete. The repertoire holds fewer than 250,000 clones, with 70% to 75% as singletons. The sequenced sample consisted of PBMCs. Receptors originate from a woman younger than 45 in good health and CMV-seropositive.

The gene calls are TRBV13 and TRBJ1-1; D unclear. Germline V gene data show CDR1 as PRHDT and CDR2 as FYEKMQ (reference sequence). V gave up 3 bases and J gave up 0 bases, with 2 bases separating them. The CDR3 is 12 amino acids. Here the CDR3 DNA reads TGTGCCAGCAGCTTCGTGAACACTGAAGCTTTCTTT. Translation gives CASSFVNTEAFF.

The chain combines TRBV10-2 with TRBJ2-2; a possible D gene is TRBD2 (6 bases). The CDR3 extends over 15 amino acids. V dropped 2 bases and J dropped 5 bases, with 12 bases sitting between them. Germline assignment: CDR1 WSHSY and CDR2 SAAADI. The CDR3 is CASSEARDLTGELFF. CDR3 DNA: TGCGCCAGCAGTGAGGCCCGGGACTTGACCGGGGAGCTGTTTTTT.

This chain uses TRBV5-3 with TRBJ2-7; 16 bases match TRBD2. TRBV5-3 is noted as an ORF with a role that remains uncertain. The trim removed 4 bases at V and 2 bases at J, leaving 6 bases unmatched. This CDR3 has 17 amino acids. The CDR3 here is CARSHGTSGRAPYEQYF. The CDR3 region has the DNA TGTGCCAGAAGCCACGGGACTAGCGGGAGGGCCCCCTACGAGCAGTACTTC.

This rearrangement joins TRBV19 to TRBJ2-7; TRBD1 might be the D (7 bases). The CDR3 is 15 residues long. Trimming left V 5 bases short and J 4 bases short, with 18 bases between. Germline V gene lookup returns CDR1 LNHDA and CDR2 SQIVND (reference sequence). CDR3 sequence reads: CASSSQGGVVYEQYF. The CDR3 DNA is TGTGCCAGTAGTTCCCAGGGGGGCGTCGTTTACGAGCAGTACTTC.

The rearrangement joins TRBV5-4 to TRBJ2-1; 13 nucleotides agree with TRBD2. CDR3 length: 15 amino acids. Germline V gives CDR1 SGHNT, CDR2 YYREEE (reference sequence). With V trimmed by 4 bases and J by 9 bases, 7 bases remained unmatched. The CDR3 bases are TGTGCCAGCAGCGCAGGACTAGCGGGAGATAGTGAGCAGTTCTTC. Translated, it gives CASSAGLAGDSEQFF.

The CDR3 loop reads CASSRDLAYEQYF. CDR3 DNA sequence: TGCGCCAGCAGCCGTGACCTAGCCTACGAGCAGTACTTC. The chain uses TRBV5-1 and TRBJ2-7; D unresolved. Trimming removed 4 bases from V and 2 bases from J, with 10 bases in between. The CDR3 length is 13 residues. The germline CDR1 and CDR2 sequences are SGHRS and YFSETQ. Supplemented by reference TRBV5-1 and TRBJ2-7, the full variable domain reads KAGVTQTPRYLIKTRGQQVTLSCSPISGHRSVSWYQQTPGQGLQFLFEYFSETQRNKGNFPGRFSGRQFSNSRSEMNVSTLELGDSALYLCASSRDLAYEQYFGPGTRLTVT.

The chain is built from TRBV19 and TRBJ2-2, with 7 bases that match TRBD2. The V gene end was trimmed by 6 bases and the J gene end by 4 bases; junction bases not matched to a gene: 5. The CDR3 is made up of 14 amino acids. Germline lookup yields CDR1 LNHDA and CDR2 SQIVND (reference sequence). CDR3 in amino acids: CASSLLALTGELFF. In DNA form, the CDR3 reads TGTGCCAGTAGCCTACTAGCGCTCACCGGGGAGCTGTTTTTT.

This clone has just one count. V and J are TRBV19 and TRBJ2-7; weak D call: TRBD2 (6 bases). V shed 3 bases and J shed 6 bases, with 15 bases lying between them. The CDR3 totals 14 residues. CDR1 and CDR2 (germline): LNHDA, SQIVND (reference sequence). The CDR3 bases are TGTGCCAGTAGTATCGAAGGCGGGGCCTCCGAGCAGTACTTC. This sequence encodes CASSIEGGASEQYF.